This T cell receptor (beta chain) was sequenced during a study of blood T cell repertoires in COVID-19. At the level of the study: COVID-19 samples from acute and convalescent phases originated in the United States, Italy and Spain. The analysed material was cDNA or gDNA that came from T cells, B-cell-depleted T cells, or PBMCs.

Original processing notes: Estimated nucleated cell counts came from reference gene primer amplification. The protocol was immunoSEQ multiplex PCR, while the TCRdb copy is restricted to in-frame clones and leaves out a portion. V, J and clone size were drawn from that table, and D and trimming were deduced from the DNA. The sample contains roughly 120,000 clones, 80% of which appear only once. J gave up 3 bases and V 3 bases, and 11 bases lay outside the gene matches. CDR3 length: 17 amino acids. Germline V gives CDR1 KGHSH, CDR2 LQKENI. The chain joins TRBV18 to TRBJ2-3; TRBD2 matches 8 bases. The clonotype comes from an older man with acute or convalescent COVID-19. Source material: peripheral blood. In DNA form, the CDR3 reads TGTGCCAGCTCACCTGGTGCTCCTACTAGCGGAACAGATACGCAGTATTTT. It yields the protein CASSPGAPTSGTDTQYF.